The 23 T cell receptor beta chains below were found in one sample sequenced in a study of T cells in localized non-small cell lung cancer. TCRdb's table, derived via immunoSEQ multiplex PCR, lists solely in-frame clones and lacks some. The sample yields about 78,000 clones, about 83% seen once. Specimen: peripheral blood, collected before any cancer treatment. These receptor sequences come from a man aged 35 to 69 with stage I lung adenocarcinoma.

This rearrangement joins TRBV5-1 to TRBJ2-5; D is ambiguous. The ends were cut back, 0 bases at V and 2 bases at J, with 14 bases in the middle. This CDR3 has 16 amino acids. Germline-derived CDR1 and CDR2 are SGHRS and YFSETQ. In nucleotides, the CDR3 is TGCGCCAGCAGCTTGGACCCGCCTACTGGACAAGAGACCCAGTACTTC. It specifies CASSLDPPTGQETQYF.

This rearrangement joins TRBV7-2 to TRBJ1-1; no definite D call. Trimming took 0 bases from V and 2 from J, leaving 7 bases between them. Germline loops: CDR1 SGHTA, CDR2 FQGNSA. This CDR3 region has 14 residues. The DNA for the CDR3 is TGTGCCAGCAGCTTAGCGGGATTAAACACTGAAGCTTTCTTT. Translation gives CASSLAGLNTEAFF. Looking up the rest from reference TRBV7-2 and TRBJ1-1 gives the full variable domain: GAGVSQSPSNKVTEKGKDVELRCDPISGHTALYWYRQSLGQGLEFLIYFQGNSAPDKSGLPSDRFSAERTGGSVSTLTIQRTQQEDSAVYLCASSLAGLNTEAFFGQGTRLTVV.

This chain links TRBV28 with TRBJ1-5, with 10 bases identical to TRBD1. CDR1 is MDHEN, CDR2 SYDVKM, per germline. Trimming cost V 3 bases and J 5 bases; bases outside gene matches: 4. The CDR3 runs to 15 residues. CDR3 amino acids: CASSLTGGADQPQHF. The CDR3 coding sequence is TGTGCCAGCAGTTTGACAGGGGGCGCGGATCAGCCCCAGCATTTT. Looking up the rest from reference TRBV28 and TRBJ1-5 gives the full variable domain: DVKVTQSSRYLVKRTGEKVFLECVQDMDHENMFWYRQDPGLGLRLIYFSYDVKMKEKGDIPEGYSVSREKKERFSLILESASTNQTSMYLCASSLTGGADQPQHFGDGTRLSIL.

The sample holds a few counts of this clone. V usage is TRBV7-9 and J usage is TRBJ1-2, with unresolved D. The CDR3 covers 14 residues. The germline V and J ends were trimmed by 4 bases and 8 bases, with 17 bases remaining between them. Germline-derived CDR1 and CDR2 are SEHNR and FQNEAQ (reference sequence). As DNA, the CDR3 is TGTGCCAGCAGCTCCACCGACCCCAGCCGCGGCTACACCTTC. It yields the protein CASSSTDPSRGYTF.

CDR3 sequence (DNA): TGTGCCAGCAGTCACCAGGGGACTGAAGCTTTCTTT. Amino acid sequence: CASSHQGTEAFF. The chain combines TRBV6-6 with TRBJ1-1; tentative D call: TRBD1 (6 bases). V lost 5 bases to trimming and J lost 5 bases, with 9 bases between them. CDR3 length: 12 amino acids. From germline, CDR1 is MNHNY and CDR2 SVGAGI (reference sequence).

The chain has TRBV6-5 and TRBJ2-7, with D unresolved. The CDR3 extends over 14 amino acids. Trimming left V 1 base short and J 1 base short, with 8 bases between. Germline V CDR1 and CDR2: MNHEY, SVGAGI. The CDR3 loop is CASSYYHKSYEQYF. Written as DNA, the CDR3 is TGTGCCAGCAGTTACTATCACAAGTCCTACGAGCAGTACTTC.

This rearrangement joins TRBV27 to TRBJ2-2; D uncertain. Germline V gene data show CDR1 as MNHEY and CDR2 as SMNVEV (reference sequence). Trimming removed 3 bases at V and 7 bases at J, with 9 bases between. CDR3 length equals 13 residues. CDR3 nucleotide sequence: TGTGCCAGCAGTTTTATTTCCGTCGGGGAGCTGTTTTTT. Translating gives CASSFISVGELFF.

In nucleotides, the CDR3 is TGTGCCAGCAGCTTGTTTCATGGCTACACCTTC. This gives the protein CASSLFHGYTF. The V gene is TRBV7-9, the J gene TRBJ1-2; no clear D gene. The ends were cut back, 3 bases at V and 6 bases at J, with 5 bases in the middle. Germline V CDR1 and CDR2: SEHNR, FQNEAQ (reference sequence). This CDR3 is 11 amino acids long.

V and J are TRBV27 and TRBJ1-5, with TRBD1 as a possible D gene (5 bases). The CDR3 consists of 15 residues. Germline V gives CDR1 MNHEY, CDR2 SMNVEV (reference sequence). V dropped 6 bases and J dropped 6 bases, with 18 bases sitting between them. In nucleotides, the CDR3 is TGTGCCAGCAGAGTACGGGACGGAGGCGGTCAGCCCCAGCATTTT. Protein: CASRVRDGGGQPQHF.

The rearrangement links TRBV30 to TRBJ1-1; TRBD1 is a possible D gene (6 bases). This CDR3 has 13 amino acids. Germline values: CDR1 GTSNPN, CDR2 SVGIG (reference sequence). Trimming took off 5 bases at V and 0 bases at J, with 10 bases between the two ends. The CDR3 DNA follows: TGTGCCTGGCTAGGACAGCTGAACACTGAAGCTTTCTTT. It yields the protein CAWLGQLNTEAFF. The complete variable domain, with remaining parts taken from reference TRBV30 and TRBJ1-1, reads SQTIHQWPATLVQPVGSPLSLECTVEGTSNPNLYWYRQAAGRGLQLLFYSVGIGQISSEVPQNLSASRPQDRQFILSSKKLLLSDSGFYLCAWLGQLNTEAFFGQGTRLTVV.

V gene TRBV4-2 combines with J gene TRBJ2-7, with D perhaps TRBD1 or TRBD2 (5 bases each). In germline, CDR1 is LGHNA, CDR2 YNFKEQ. Trimming stripped 0 bases from V and 7 bases from J, with 16 bases between. The CDR3 covers 15 residues. The CDR3: CASSQDPTGGYEQYF. CDR3 nucleotide sequence: TGTGCCAGCAGCCAAGATCCAACAGGAGGCTATGAGCAGTACTTC.

This clone has only one observation. The chain recombines TRBV30 with TRBJ2-3, with D possibly being TRBD2 (5 bases). CDR3 length equals 15 residues. Germline V gene sequence: CDR1 GTSNPN, CDR2 SVGIG (reference sequence). V was cut by 2 bases and J by 5 bases, with 17 bases left in between. CDR3 coding DNA: TGTGCCTGGAGTAAGGCCGGGGTACAAGAAGATACGCAGTATTTT. Residues: CAWSKAGVQEDTQYF.

The table lists this clone with a few counts. The chain has TRBV2 and TRBJ1-1; D gene unclear. The V end lost 3 bases, the J end lost 2 bases, and 7 bases lay between the germline ends. Germline V gene sequence: CDR1 SNHLY, CDR2 FYNNEI. This CDR3 comprises 13 residues. The CDR3 reads CASSEVENTEAFF. The DNA for the CDR3 is TGTGCCAGCAGTGAGGTAGAAAACACTGAAGCTTTCTTT.

V and J are TRBV5-4 and TRBJ1-2, with unresolved D. Trimming removed 4 bases from V and 8 bases from J, with 15 bases in between. Germline CDR1 is SGHNT and CDR2 is YYREEE (reference sequence). The CDR3 sequence is 13 residues long. CDR3 amino acids: CASSIDGELGYTF. DNA for the CDR3: TGTGCCAGCAGCATCGACGGGGAGCTGGGCTACACCTTC.

The CDR3 DNA sequence: TGTGCCGCGCACCTACCATTGAACACTGAAGCTTTCTTT. Translation: CAAHLPLNTEAFF. V gene TRBV6-1 combines with J gene TRBJ1-1; D is undetermined. With 11 bases removed from V and 0 bases from J, the gap between germline ends came to 13 bases. This CDR3 is built from 13 residues. Per the germline V gene, CDR1 is MNHNS and CDR2 is SASEGT.

This chain links TRBV5-4 with TRBJ2-7, with D perhaps TRBD2 (6 bases). There are 15 residues in the CDR3. Germline V lookup: CDR1 SGHNT, CDR2 YYREEE (reference sequence). The V gene lost 1 base and the J gene lost 0 bases, with 11 bases spanning the gap. CDR3 sequence (DNA): TGTGCCAGCAGCTTGCTGCCGGGGGACTCCTACGAGCAGTACTTC. Residues: CASSLLPGDSYEQYF. The full variable domain, its missing parts supplied by reference TRBV5-4 and TRBJ2-7, is ETGVTQSPTHLIKTRGQQVTLRCSSQSGHNTVSWYQQALGQGPQFIFQYYREEENGRGNFPPRFSGLQFPNYSSELNVNALELDDSALYLCASSLLPGDSYEQYFGPGTRLTVT.

The chain joins TRBV7-9 to TRBJ1-3, with 8 bases matching TRBD1. The CDR3 is made up of 16 amino acids. V was pared by 5 bases and J by 0 bases, with 6 bases of the junction left unmatched. Per the germline V gene, CDR1 is SEHNR and CDR2 is FQNEAQ (reference sequence). The CDR3 sequence: CASSRTGLDSGNTIYF. The DNA for the CDR3 is TGTGCCAGCAGCCGGACAGGGTTAGACTCTGGAAACACCATATATTTT.

CDR3 sequence reads: CASSIQPATNEKLFF. DNA for the CDR3: TGTGCCAGTAGTATTCAGCCCGCAACTAATGAAAAACTGTTTTTT. The chain has TRBV19 and TRBJ1-4; D ambiguous. Germline values: CDR1 LNHDA, CDR2 SQIVND (reference sequence). The CDR3 is made up of 15 amino acids. The V end was cut by 3 bases, the J end by 0 bases, with 8 bases between.

The genes are TRBV21-1 and TRBJ2-3; no check of the table's D call, TRBD2, against the DNA was made. TRBV21-1 is a pseudogene. The CDR3 length is 17 residues. CDR3 nucleotides: TGTGCCAGCAGCTTTAACCCGGCTAGCGGGGGCACAGATACGCAGTATTTT. It codes for CASSFNPASGGTDTQYF.

CDR3 sequence (DNA): TGTGCCAGCAGCCGGACAGGGAGTGTGGTCTATGGCTACACCTTC. Translation gives CASSRTGSVVYGYTF. This chain connects TRBV5-6 to TRBJ1-2, with 8 bases fitting TRBD1. V shed 4 bases and J 4 bases; nucleotides not matched to a gene: 9. This CDR3 region has 15 residues. Germline V CDR1 and CDR2: SGHDT, YYEEEE. The full variable domain, completed using reference TRBV5-6 and TRBJ1-2, is DAGVTQSPTHLIKTRGQQVTLRCSPKSGHDTVSWYQQALGQGPQFIFQYYEEEERQRGNFPDRFSGHQFPNYSSELNVNALLLGDSALYLCASSRTGSVVYGYTFGSGTRLTVV.

J is TRBJ1-1 and V is TRBV5-1; D is undetermined. The CDR3 sequence is 14 residues long. CDR1 and CDR2 (germline): SGHRS, YFSETQ. Trimming pared 0 bases from V and 5 bases from J, leaving 11 bases between. The CDR3 DNA reads as TGCGCCAGCAGCTTGGAGGGCGGTGGGACTGAAGCTTTCTTT. It is translated as CASSLEGGGTEAFF.

This clone was seen only once. V is TRBV28 and J is TRBJ1-3, with 9 bases fitting TRBD1. This CDR3 contains 19 residues. The germline gives CDR1 MDHEN, CDR2 SYDVKM. The V and J ends lost 6 bases and 0 bases, in that order; junction bases with no gene match: 15. The CDR3 is CASRGTGPTKTVSGNTIYF. The DNA for the CDR3 is TGTGCCAGCAGGGGGACAGGGCCTACGAAAACTGTCTCTGGAAACACCATATATTTT.

J is TRBJ1-1 and V is TRBV7-9; a weak D match, TRBD1 (5 bases). The CDR3 extends over 14 amino acids. Germline V gene data show CDR1 as SEHNR and CDR2 as FQNEAQ (reference sequence). Trimming cost V 7 bases and J 4 bases, with 16 bases left between them. The CDR3 sequence: CASTPTGGVTEAFF. Written as DNA, the CDR3 is TGTGCCAGCACTCCTACCGGAGGGGTCACTGAAGCTTTCTTT.